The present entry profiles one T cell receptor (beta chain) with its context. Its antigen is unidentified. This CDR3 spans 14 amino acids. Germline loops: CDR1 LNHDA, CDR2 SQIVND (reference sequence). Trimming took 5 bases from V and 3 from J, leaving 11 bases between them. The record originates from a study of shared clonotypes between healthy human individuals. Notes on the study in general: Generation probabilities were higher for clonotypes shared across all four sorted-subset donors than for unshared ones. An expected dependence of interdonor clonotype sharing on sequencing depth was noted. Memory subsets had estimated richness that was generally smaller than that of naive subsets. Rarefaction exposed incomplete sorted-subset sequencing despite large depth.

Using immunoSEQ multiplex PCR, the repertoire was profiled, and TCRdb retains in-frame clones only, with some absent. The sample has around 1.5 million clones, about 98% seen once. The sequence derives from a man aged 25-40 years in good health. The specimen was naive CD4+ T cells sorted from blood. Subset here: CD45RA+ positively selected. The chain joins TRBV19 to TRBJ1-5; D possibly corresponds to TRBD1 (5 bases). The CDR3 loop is CASSGGGTNQPQHF. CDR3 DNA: TGTGCCAGTAGTGGGGGGGGGACCAATCAGCCCCAGCATTTT.